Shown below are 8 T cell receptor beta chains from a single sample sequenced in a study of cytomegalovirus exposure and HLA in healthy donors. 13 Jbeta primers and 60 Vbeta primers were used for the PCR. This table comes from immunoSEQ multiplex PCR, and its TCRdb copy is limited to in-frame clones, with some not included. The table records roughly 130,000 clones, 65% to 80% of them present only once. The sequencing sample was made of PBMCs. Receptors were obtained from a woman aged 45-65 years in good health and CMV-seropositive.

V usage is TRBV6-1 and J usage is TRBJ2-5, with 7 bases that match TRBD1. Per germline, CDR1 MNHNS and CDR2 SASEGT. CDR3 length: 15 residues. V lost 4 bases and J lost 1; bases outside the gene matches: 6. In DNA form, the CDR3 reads TGTGCCAGCAGTGGATGGGGGACAGCCCAAGAGACCCAGTACTTC. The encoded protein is CASSGWGTAQETQYF.

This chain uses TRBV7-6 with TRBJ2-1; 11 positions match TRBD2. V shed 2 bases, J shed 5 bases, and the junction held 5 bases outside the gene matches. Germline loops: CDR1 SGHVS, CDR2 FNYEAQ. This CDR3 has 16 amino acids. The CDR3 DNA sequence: TGTGCCAGCAGCTTACTAGCGGGGGGCGGGCACAATGAGCAGTTCTTC. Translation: CASSLLAGGGHNEQFF.

CDR3: CASSNRQGTMNTEAFF. The DNA for the CDR3 is TGTGCCAGCAGCAACCGACAGGGAACGATGAACACTGAAGCTTTCTTT. The V call is TRBV5-4, the J call TRBJ1-1; 7 bases agree with TRBD1. CDR1 and CDR2 (germline): SGHNT, YYREEE (reference sequence). This CDR3 is 16 amino acids long. V lost 4 bases and J lost 0; bases outside the gene matches: 9.

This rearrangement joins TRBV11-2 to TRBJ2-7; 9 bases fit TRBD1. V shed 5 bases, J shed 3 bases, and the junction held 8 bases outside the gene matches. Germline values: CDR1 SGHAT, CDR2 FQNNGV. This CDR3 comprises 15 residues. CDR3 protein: CASSPGQGSLYEQYF. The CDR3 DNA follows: TGTGCCAGCAGCCCTGGACAGGGGTCACTCTACGAGCAGTACTTC.

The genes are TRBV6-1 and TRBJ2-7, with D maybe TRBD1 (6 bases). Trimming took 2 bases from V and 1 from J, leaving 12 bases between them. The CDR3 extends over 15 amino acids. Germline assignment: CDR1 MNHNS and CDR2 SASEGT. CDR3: CASSEPWGTSYEQYF. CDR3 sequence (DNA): TGTGCCAGCAGTGAACCGTGGGGGACATCCTACGAGCAGTACTTC.

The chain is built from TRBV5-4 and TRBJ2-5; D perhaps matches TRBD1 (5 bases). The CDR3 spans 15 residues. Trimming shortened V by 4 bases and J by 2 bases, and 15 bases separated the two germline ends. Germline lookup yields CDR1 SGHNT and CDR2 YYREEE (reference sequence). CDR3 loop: CASSPPRAGQETQYF. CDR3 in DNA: TGTGCCAGCAGCCCCCCTCGCGCAGGGCAAGAGACCCAGTACTTC.

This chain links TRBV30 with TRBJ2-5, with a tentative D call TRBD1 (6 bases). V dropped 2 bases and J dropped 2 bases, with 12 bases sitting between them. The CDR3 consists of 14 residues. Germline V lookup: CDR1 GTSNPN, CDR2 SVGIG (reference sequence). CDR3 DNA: TGTGCCTGGAGTCGGGGCAGGGGACAAGAGACCCAGTACTTC. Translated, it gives CAWSRGRGQETQYF.

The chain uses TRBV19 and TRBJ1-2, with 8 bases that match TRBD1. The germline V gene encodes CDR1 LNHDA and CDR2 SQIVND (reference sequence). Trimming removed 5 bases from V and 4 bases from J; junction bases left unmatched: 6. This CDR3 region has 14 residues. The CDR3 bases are TGTGCCAGTAGTTTGGACAGGGAATCCTATGGCTACACCTTC. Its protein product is CASSLDRESYGYTF. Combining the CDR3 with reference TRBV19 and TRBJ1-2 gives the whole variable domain DGGITQSPKYLFRKEGQNVTLSCEQNLNHDAMYWYRQDPGQGLRLIYYSQIVNDFQKGDIAEGYSVSREKKESFPLTVTSAQKNPTAFYLCASSLDRESYGYTFGSGTRLTVV.